What follows is one T cell receptor beta chain and its context. The CDR3 consists of 15 residues. The ends were cut back, 5 bases at V and 6 bases at J, with 14 bases in the middle. In germline, CDR1 is SGHAT, CDR2 FQNNGV. The record originates from a study of blood T cell repertoires in COVID-19. Study-wide background: Italy, Spain and the United States were the sources of the convalescent and acute COVID-19 samples.

Clones were sequenced by immunoSEQ multiplex PCR, and TCRdb holds only the in-frame ones, with some missing. The sample shows 200,000 to 300,000 clones, roughly four fifths of them seen only once. The sample consisted of peripheral blood. This rearrangement joins TRBV11-2 to TRBJ1-6, with D possibly TRBD1 on 5 matching bases. This clonotype originated in a woman of 80 years or more with COVID-19, enrolled during active disease. The CDR3 sequence is CASSGGAGVNSPLHF. In nucleotides, the CDR3 is TGTGCCAGCAGCGGCGGGGCAGGTGTTAATTCACCCCTCCACTTT.